The present T cell receptor beta chain was sequenced within a study of blood T cell repertoires in COVID-19. At the level of the study: Sources were T cells, B-cell-depleted T cells, or PBMCs; the material itself was cDNA or gDNA.

Using immunoSEQ multiplex PCR, the repertoire was profiled, and TCRdb retains in-frame clones only, with some absent. The sample consists of 270,000 or so clones, roughly 84% of them appearing once. The clonotype originates from a woman aged 18-35 years with acute or convalescent COVID-19. Sequenced sample: peripheral blood.

The chain's CDR3 is CASTAGGPGDTQYF. In nucleotides, the CDR3 is TGTGCCAGCACGGCAGGGGGGCCAGGGGATACGCAGTATTTT. The gene calls are TRBV6-5 and TRBJ2-3; maybe TRBD1 (7 bases). V shed 7 bases and J shed 6 bases, with 17 bases lying between them. CDR1 MNHEY and CDR2 SVGAGI come from the germline V gene. This CDR3 has 14 residues.